The rows below give T cell receptor beta chains drawn from one sample of a study of graft-versus-host responses after intestinal transplantation. No antigen has been identified for these receptors. The assay was immunoSEQ multiplex PCR, and TCRdb's table has in-frame clones only and misses some. The table shows 90,000 to 150,000 clones, with 85% to 95% occurring only once. Specimen: unstimulated CD8+ T cells sorted from spleen or lymph node cells, collected before intestinal transplant. Receptor source: a human donor who received an intestinal transplant. Each CDR3 is given with its conserved first and last residue. The D gene is left open where the match is weak. Clone size is shown for a subset of rows, as once, few, many or a class of expanded clone.

TRBD2 TRBJ2-7 few 15 TRBV9 TGTGCCAGCAGCCCCGGACTAGCGGGAGCCTACGAGCAGTACTTC CASSPGLAGAYEQYF
TRBD2 TRBJ2-3 once 15 TRBV5-6 TGTGCCAGCAGCTTGCCGCGGGAGATCACAGATACGCAGTATTTT CASSLPREITDTQYF
- TRBJ2-5 - 13 TRBV10-3 TGTGCCACCCGGGGAGGGGGCAGGGAGACCCAGTACTTC CATRGGGRETQYF
- TRBJ1-3 - 14 TRBV4-3 TGCGCCAGCAGCCCACGGGACACAGGAAACACCATATATTTT CASSPRDTGNTIYF
- TRBJ2-7 once 15 TRBV9 TGTGCCAGCAGCGTAGAGGCAGGGAGATGGTACGAGCAGTACTTC CASSVEAGRWYEQYF
TRBD1 TRBJ2-7 - 14 TRBV2 TGTGCCAGCAGCGGACAGGGGAATTCCTACGAGCAGTACTTC CASSGQGNSYEQYF
- TRBJ2-7 once 15 TRBV28 TGTGCCAGCAGTTTGGTTCGGGCAAGCTCCTACGAGCAGTACTTC CASSLVRASSYEQYF
- TRBJ2-5 - 14 TRBV15 TGTGCCACCAGCCCAGTTGGGGGAGTAGAGACCCAGTACTTC CATSPVGGVETQYF
TRBD1 TRBJ1-2 - 14 TRBV12-5 TGTGCTAGTGGTCCCGGACAGGGACTCTATGGCTACACCTTC CASGPGQGLYGYTF
TRBD2 TRBJ2-3 - 16 TRBV27 TGTGCCAGCAGTTTATGGGAGGGATGGTGCACAGATACGCAGTATTTT CASSLWEGWCTDTQYF
TRBD1 TRBJ1-1 - 13 TRBV9 TGTGCCAGCAGCGGGGACAGGGGGACTGAAGCTTTCTTT CASSGDRGTEAFF
- TRBJ1-3 - 19 TRBV5-8 TGTGCCAGCAGCCCCGAGTCCTGGGGGAGGGCGTCCTCTGGAAACACCATATATTTT CASSPESWGRASSGNTIYF
- TRBJ2-3 - 15 TRBV28 TGTGCCAGCAGCTTCGCTTGGTCTAGCACAGATACGCAGTATTTT CASSFAWSSTDTQYF
TRBD1 TRBJ2-5 - 14 TRBV2 TGTGCCAGCAGCATGACAGGGCCTGGGGAGACCCAGTACTTC CASSMTGPGETQYF
TRBD1 TRBJ1-4 - 16 TRBV4-1 TGCGCCAGCAGCACAGCTACCGGGACAGGGAATGAAAAACTGTTTTTT CASSTATGTGNEKLFF
- TRBJ2-3 - 13 TRBV6-5 TGTGCCAGCAGTTACTCAAGCACAGATACGCAGTATTTT CASSYSSTDTQYF
TRBD2 TRBJ2-3 once 17 TRBV28 TGTGCCAGCAGTTTTCCGACTAGCGGGAGGGAACCAGATACGCAGTATTTT CASSFPTSGREPDTQYF
- TRBJ1-4 - 10 TRBV20-1 TGCAGTGCAGGAGACCTTATTGAATTTTTT CSAGDLIEFF
- TRBJ1-4 - 15 TRBV9 TGTGCCAGCAGCGTGGAGGGTGCAACTAATGAAAAACTGTTTTTT CASSVEGATNEKLFF
TRBD2 TRBJ2-5 once 19 TRBV4-1 TGCGCCAGCAGCCAAGAATGGTCTAGCGGGAGATATATTATAGAGACCCAGTACTTC CASSQEWSSGRYIIETQYF
- TRBJ2-7 - 16 TRBV4-1 TGCGCCAGCAGCCAAGATCGGTGGGACATCTCCTACGAGCAGTACTTC CASSQDRWDISYEQYF
TRBD2 TRBJ2-3 - 19 TRBV2 TGTGCCAGCAACGGATGGACTAGCGGGATAACTAGCAGCACAGATACGCAGTATTTT CASNGWTSGITSSTDTQYF
- TRBJ1-1 - 16 TRBV15 TGTGCCACCAGCAGGGAATTCGCAGGGATGAACACTGAAGCTTTCTTT CATSREFAGMNTEAFF
- TRBJ1-1 - 14 TRBV5-4 TGTGCCAGCAGCTGGTCTGGGAGGGACACTGAAGCTTTCTTT CASSWSGRDTEAFF
TRBD1 TRBJ1-5 - 16 TRBV28 TGTGCCTCCCAGGGGGCGGCAGACTTTAGCAATCAGCCCCAGCATTTT CASQGAADFSNQPQHF
- TRBJ1-5 - 13 TRBV28 TGTGCCAGCAGAATACAGGGAGATCAGCCCCAGCATTTT CASRIQGDQPQHF
TRBD1 TRBJ1-2 - 16 TRBV4-1 TGCGCCAGCAGCCAAGATCCGGGACAGGGGGCAGAGGGCTACACCTTC CASSQDPGQGAEGYTF